What follows describes a single T cell receptor (beta chain). The antigen remains unidentified. This sample is part of a study of identical twins. Per germline, CDR1 SGHRS and CDR2 YFSETQ. This CDR3 comprises 14 residues. Trimming took off 5 bases at V and 3 bases at J, with 14 bases between the two ends. Regarding the study as a whole: There was more out-of-frame TCR alpha sharing in monozygotic twins than models estimated.

TCRdb redid the calling of the 5' RACE reads with MiXCR, one entry per CDR3 protein. The sample yields hundreds of thousands of distinct CDR3 sequences, approximately 18% seen once. In every case, the donor was a healthy Caucasian. These data were also reused for a study on T cells expressing NK-cell markers. As reported in that work: 1.0-7.0% of CD8+ T cells in about 6 donors belonged to dominant NKG2C+ clonotypes.

The chain couples TRBV5-1 to TRBJ1-2, with D uncertain. This clonotype originated in a woman aged 18-29 years in good health. What was sequenced was PBMCs. CDR3 nucleotide sequence: TGCGCCAGCAGTCCAGACCGAGAGGACTATGGCTACACCTTC. Translated: CASSPDREDYGYTF.